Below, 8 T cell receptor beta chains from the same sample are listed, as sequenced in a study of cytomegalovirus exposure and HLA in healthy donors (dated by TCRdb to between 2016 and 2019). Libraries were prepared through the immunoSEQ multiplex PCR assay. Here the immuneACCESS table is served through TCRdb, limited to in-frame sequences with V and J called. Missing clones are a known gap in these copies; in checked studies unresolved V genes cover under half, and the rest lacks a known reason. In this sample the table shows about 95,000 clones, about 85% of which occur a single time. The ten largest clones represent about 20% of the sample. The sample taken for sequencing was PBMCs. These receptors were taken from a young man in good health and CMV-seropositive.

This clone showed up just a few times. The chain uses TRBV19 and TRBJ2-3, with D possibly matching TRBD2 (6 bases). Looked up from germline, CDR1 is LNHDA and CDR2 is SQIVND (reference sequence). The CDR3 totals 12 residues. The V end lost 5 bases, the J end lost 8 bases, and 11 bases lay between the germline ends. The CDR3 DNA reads TGTGCCAGTAGTCCGGAGGGCCGTACGCAGTATTTT. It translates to CASSPEGRTQYF.

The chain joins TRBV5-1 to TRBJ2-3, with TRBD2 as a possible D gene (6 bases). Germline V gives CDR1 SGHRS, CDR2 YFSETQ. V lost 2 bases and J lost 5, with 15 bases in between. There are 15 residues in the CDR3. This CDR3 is CASSLDGRWGDTQYF. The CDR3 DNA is TGCGCCAGCAGCTTAGACGGGAGATGGGGAGATACGCAGTATTTT.

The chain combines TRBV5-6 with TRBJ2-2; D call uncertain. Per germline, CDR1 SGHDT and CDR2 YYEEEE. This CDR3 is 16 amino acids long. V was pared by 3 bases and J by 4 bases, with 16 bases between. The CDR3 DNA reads TGTGCCAGCAGCTCCTCCGTGCTAGGCACCACCGGGGAGCTGTTTTTT. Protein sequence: CASSSSVLGTTGELFF. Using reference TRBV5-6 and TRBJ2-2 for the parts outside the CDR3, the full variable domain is DAGVTQSPTHLIKTRGQQVTLRCSPKSGHDTVSWYQQALGQGPQFIFQYYEEEERQRGNFPDRFSGHQFPNYSSELNVNALLLGDSALYLCASSSSVLGTTGELFFGEGSRLTVL.

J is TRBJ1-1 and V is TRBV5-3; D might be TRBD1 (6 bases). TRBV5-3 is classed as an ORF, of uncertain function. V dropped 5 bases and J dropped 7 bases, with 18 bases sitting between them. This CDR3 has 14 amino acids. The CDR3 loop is CARSFKDSQLEAFF. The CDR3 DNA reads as TGTGCCAGAAGTTTTAAGGACAGTCAACTTGAAGCTTTCTTT.

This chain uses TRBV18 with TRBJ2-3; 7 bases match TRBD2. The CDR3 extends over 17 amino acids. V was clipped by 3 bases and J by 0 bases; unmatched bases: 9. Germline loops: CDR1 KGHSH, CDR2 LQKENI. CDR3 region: CASSPVGGQVSTDTQYF. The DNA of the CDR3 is TGTGCCAGCTCACCTGTGGGAGGGCAGGTTAGCACAGATACGCAGTATTTT.

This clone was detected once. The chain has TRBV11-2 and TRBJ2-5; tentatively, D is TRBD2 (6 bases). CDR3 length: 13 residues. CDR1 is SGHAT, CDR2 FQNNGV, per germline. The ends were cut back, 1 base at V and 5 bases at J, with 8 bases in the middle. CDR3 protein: CASSLVLAETQYF. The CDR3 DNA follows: TGTGCCAGCAGCTTAGTTCTAGCGGAGACCCAGTACTTC.

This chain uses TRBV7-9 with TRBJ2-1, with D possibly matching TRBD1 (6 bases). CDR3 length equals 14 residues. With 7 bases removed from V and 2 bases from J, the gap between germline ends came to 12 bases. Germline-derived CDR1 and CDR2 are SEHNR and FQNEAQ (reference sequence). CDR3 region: CASTLDSAYNEQFF. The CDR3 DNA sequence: TGTGCCAGCACCCTGGACAGTGCCTACAATGAGCAGTTCTTC.

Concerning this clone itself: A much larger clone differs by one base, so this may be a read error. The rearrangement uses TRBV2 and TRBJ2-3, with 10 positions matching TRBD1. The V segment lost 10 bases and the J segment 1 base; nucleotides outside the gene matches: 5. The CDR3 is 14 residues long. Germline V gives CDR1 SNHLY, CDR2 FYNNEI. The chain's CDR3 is CANNDRGRTDTQYF. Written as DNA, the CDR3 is TGTGCCAACAACGACAGGGGGCGCACAGATACGCAGTATTTT.